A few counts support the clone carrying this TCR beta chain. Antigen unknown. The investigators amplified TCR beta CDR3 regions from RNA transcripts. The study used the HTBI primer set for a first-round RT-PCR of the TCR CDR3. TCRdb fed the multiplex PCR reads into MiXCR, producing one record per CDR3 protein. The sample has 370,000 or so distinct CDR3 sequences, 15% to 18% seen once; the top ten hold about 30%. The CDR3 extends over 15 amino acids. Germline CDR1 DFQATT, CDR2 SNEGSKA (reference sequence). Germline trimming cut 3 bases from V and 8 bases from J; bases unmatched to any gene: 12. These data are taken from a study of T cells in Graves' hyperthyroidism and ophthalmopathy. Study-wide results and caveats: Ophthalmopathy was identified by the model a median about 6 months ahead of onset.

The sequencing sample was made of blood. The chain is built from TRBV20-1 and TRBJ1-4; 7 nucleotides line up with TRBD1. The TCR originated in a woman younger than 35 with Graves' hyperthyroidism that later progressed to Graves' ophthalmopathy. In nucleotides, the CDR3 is TGCAGTGCTAGCGATCCCAGGGGGGCCAAAGAAAAACTGTTTTTT. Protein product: CSASDPRGAKEKLFF.